A single sample is the source of the 30 T cell receptor beta chains below, sequenced in a study of shared clonotypes between healthy human individuals (dated by TCRdb to 2020 to 2021). The library relied on the immunoSEQ multiplex PCR assay. The table was pulled from immuneACCESS by TCRdb, which kept in-frame rearrangements only. Such tables lose some clones; where checked, under half of the loss comes from unresolved V genes, and the rest has no known cause. The sample table contains about 480,000 clones; only one count was recorded for 75% to 85% of them. In total, the top ten clones hold roughly 13% of the sample. The specimen sequenced was PBMCs. All receptors come from a woman in her forties in good health. Some clones in this sample may be carry-over from other donors' samples.

With respect to this clone: Germline and junction disagree at one end, which may indicate a read error. V usage is TRBV6-5 and J usage is TRBJ2-7; D unclear. This CDR3 spans 9 amino acids. Germline V gives CDR1 MNHEY, CDR2 SVGAGI. As DNA, the CDR3 is TGTGCCAGCGGTTACGAGCAGTACTTC. Translating it yields CASGYEQYF.

Only a few counts were recorded for this clone. V and J are TRBV10-3 and TRBJ2-2; D could derive from TRBD1 or TRBD2 (5 bases each). The CDR3 is 14 residues long. Deletions cut 3 bases from V and 6 bases from J, with 11 bases between. Germline V gene data show CDR1 as ENHRY and CDR2 as SYGVKD. Here the CDR3 DNA reads TGTGCCATCAGTGACCCGCTGGGGGCCGGGGAGCTGTTTTTT. It encodes CAISDPLGAGELFF.

V and J are TRBV4-2 and TRBJ2-6, with TRBD2 identical over 10 bases. Germline lookup yields CDR1 LGHNA and CDR2 YNFKEQ. This CDR3 has 18 residues. Trimming removed 2 bases from V and 2 bases from J; junction bases left unmatched: 6. The CDR3 sequence is CASSQPGTSVPGANVLTF. The CDR3 nucleotides read TGTGCCAGCAGCCAACCCGGGACTAGCGTCCCTGGGGCCAACGTCCTGACTTTC.

This sequence joins TRBV30 and TRBJ1-2; D is uncertain. The CDR3 has 16 residues. Germline CDR1 GTSNPN, CDR2 SVGIG (reference sequence). With 0 bases removed from V and 0 bases from J, the gap between germline ends came to 14 bases. This CDR3 reads CAWSVRSREANYGYTF. DNA for the CDR3: TGTGCCTGGAGTGTACGTTCGAGGGAAGCTAACTATGGCTACACCTTC.

The gene calls are TRBV5-5 and TRBJ2-7; 7 positions agree with TRBD1. CDR1 and CDR2 (germline): SGHKS, YYEKEE (reference sequence). Trimming cost V 0 bases and J 5 bases; bases outside gene matches: 5. This CDR3 is 14 amino acids long. This CDR3 is CASSLGQGLNEQYF. The CDR3 coding sequence is TGTGCCAGCAGCTTGGGACAGGGTTTGAACGAGCAGTACTTC.

The CDR3 is CASSRTGRMYQPQHF. CDR3 sequence (DNA): TGTGCCAGCAGTCGGACAGGGCGGATGTATCAGCCCCAGCATTTT. The chain has TRBV28 and TRBJ1-5; 8 nucleotides line up with TRBD1. The CDR3 length is 15 residues. The V and J ends lost 5 bases and 5 bases, in that order; junction bases with no gene match: 8. In germline, CDR1 is MDHEN, CDR2 SYDVKM.

This chain links TRBV9 with TRBJ2-1; possible D gene TRBD2, 6 bases. Germline CDR1 reads SGDLS; CDR2 reads YYNGEE. Between the trimmed V and J ends, which lost 0 bases and 7 bases, there was a span of 14 bases. The CDR3 consists of 15 residues. CDR3: CASSVVTGVVNEQFF. As DNA, the CDR3 is TGTGCCAGCAGCGTAGTAACGGGAGTGGTGAATGAGCAGTTCTTC. Full variable domain (remainder filled in from reference TRBV9 and TRBJ2-1): DSGVTQTPKHLITATGQRVTLRCSPRSGDLSVYWYQQSLDQGLQFLIQYYNGEERAKGNILERFSAQQFPDLHSELNLSSLELGDSALYFCASSVVTGVVNEQFFGPGTRLTVL.

J is TRBJ2-1 and V is TRBV28; D ambiguous. With 6 bases removed from V and 8 bases from J, the gap between germline ends came to 20 bases. The CDR3 is 15 amino acids. CDR1 and CDR2 (germline): MDHEN, SYDVKM. The CDR3 DNA follows: TGTGCCAGCAGAGCCCAGCCCGCCTCGGGCGATGAGCAGTTCTTC. Amino acids: CASRAQPASGDEQFF.

The rearrangement joins TRBV5-5 to TRBJ1-5; 9 nucleotides line up with TRBD1. The CDR3 covers 16 residues. The germline V gene encodes CDR1 SGHKS and CDR2 YYEKEE (reference sequence). Trimming cost V 0 bases and J 1 base; bases outside gene matches: 2. CDR3 bases: TGTGCCAGCAGCTTGGCGACAGGGGGAAGCAATCAGCCCCAGCATTTT. It translates to CASSLATGGSNQPQHF.

This chain uses TRBV19 with TRBJ1-5; 9 bases agree with TRBD1. Per germline, CDR1 LNHDA and CDR2 SQIVND (reference sequence). CDR3 length: 18 amino acids. V gave up 9 bases and J gave up 4 bases; unmatched junction bases: 19. The CDR3 is CASTRDRASIRGNQPQHF. The CDR3 DNA sequence: TGTGCCAGCACTCGGGACAGGGCCTCTATACGGGGGAATCAGCCCCAGCATTTT. Variable domain in full (rest from reference TRBV19 and TRBJ1-5): DGGITQSPKYLFRKEGQNVTLSCEQNLNHDAMYWYRQDPGQGLRLIYYSQIVNDFQKGDIAEGYSVSREKKESFPLTVTSAQKNPTAFYLCASTRDRASIRGNQPQHFGDGTRLSIL.

The V call is TRBV10-2, the J call TRBJ2-7, with TRBD1 matching over 10 bases. CDR1 and CDR2 (germline): WSHSY, SAAADI. The trim removed 4 bases at V and 1 base at J, leaving 7 bases unmatched. There are 16 residues in the CDR3. DNA for the CDR3: TGCGCCAGCAGTGGGAGACCGGGACAGGGGTCCTACGAGCAGTACTTC. It specifies CASSGRPGQGSYEQYF.

This chain links TRBV2 with TRBJ2-1; no definite D call. Trimming pared 3 bases from V and 4 bases from J, leaving 13 bases between. The germline V gene encodes CDR1 SNHLY and CDR2 FYNNEI. The CDR3 consists of 15 residues. CDR3 protein: CASSDPGGAYNEQFF. The CDR3 coding sequence is TGTGCCAGCAGTGATCCGGGTGGAGCATACAATGAGCAGTTCTTC.

The genes are TRBV7-6 and TRBJ1-2; TRBD1 matches at 7 bases. CDR3 length equals 15 residues. Germline V lookup: CDR1 SGHVS, CDR2 FNYEAQ. The V segment lost 1 base and the J segment 4 bases; nucleotides outside the gene matches: 6. CDR3 region: CASSLEARDSYGYTF. CDR3 in DNA: TGTGCCAGCAGCTTAGAAGCCCGGGACAGCTATGGCTACACCTTC.

Remarks on this clone: A much larger clone is a single base away; this may be a read error. As the CDR3 is not closed by the conserved phenylalanine or tryptophan, this likely results from a read error. J is TRBJ1-2 and V is TRBV6-5; possible D gene TRBD1, 5 bases. With 5 bases removed from V and 7 bases from J, the gap between germline ends came to 14 bases. There are 13 residues in the CDR3. From germline, CDR1 is MNHEY and CDR2 SVGAGI. DNA of the CDR3: TGTGCCAGCAGTGGGGGTGGGGGACGTGGCTACACCCTC. Translating gives CASSGGGGRGYTL.

The gene calls are TRBV28 and TRBJ2-7; TRBD2 aligns across 7 bases. Trimming removed 9 bases from V and 4 bases from J; junction bases left unmatched: 9. Germline V gene data show CDR1 as MDHEN and CDR2 as SYDVKM. There are 13 residues in the CDR3. The CDR3: CASRSGDPYEQYF. CDR3 sequence (DNA): TGTGCCAGTAGGAGCGGGGACCCTTACGAGCAGTACTTC. Full variable domain (rest looked up from reference TRBV28 and TRBJ2-7): DVKVTQSSRYLVKRTGEKVFLECVQDMDHENMFWYRQDPGLGLRLIYFSYDVKMKEKGDIPEGYSVSREKKERFSLILESASTNQTSMYLCASRSGDPYEQYFGPGTRLTVT.

The chain combines TRBV19 with TRBJ1-1; D not resolved. The CDR3 is 14 residues long. CDR1 and CDR2 from the germline V gene are LNHDA and SQIVND (reference sequence). Trimming pared 0 bases from V and 8 bases from J, leaving 13 bases between. CDR3 residues: CASSIDRVPREAFF. CDR3 coding DNA: TGTGCCAGTAGTATAGATCGTGTGCCGAGAGAAGCTTTCTTT.

The chain recombines TRBV4-1 with TRBJ2-7; D call uncertain. Germline assignment: CDR1 MGHRA and CDR2 YSYEKL. This CDR3 has 11 residues. V was clipped by 5 bases and J by 1 base, with 3 bases between them. Here the CDR3 DNA reads TGCGCCAGCAGCGGATCCTACGAGCAGTACTTC. Amino acids: CASSGSYEQYF.

The chain carries TRBV28 and TRBJ2-7; 9 bases are shared with TRBD2. The germline gives CDR1 MDHEN, CDR2 SYDVKM. The CDR3 has 13 residues. The V gene end was trimmed by 8 bases and the J gene end by 5 bases; junction bases not matched to a gene: 7. In DNA, the CDR3 is TGTGCCAGCTCTAGCGGGGTCTTCGACGAGCAGTACTTC. Its translation: CASSSGVFDEQYF.

The genes are TRBV7-2 and TRBJ2-3; 8 nucleotides agree with TRBD1. V dropped 4 bases and J dropped 2; count of bases not matched to a gene: 5. The CDR3 length is 15 residues. Germline assignment: CDR1 SGHTA and CDR2 FQGNSA. CDR3 in amino acids: CASSSYRGDTDTQYF. DNA for the CDR3: TGTGCCAGCAGCTCCTACAGGGGGGACACAGATACGCAGTATTTT.

The chain combines TRBV6-1 with TRBJ2-5; D gene unclear. The CDR3 length is 11 residues. Germline CDR1 reads MNHNS; CDR2 reads SASEGT. Trimming removed 2 bases from V and 2 bases from J, with 0 bases in between. The CDR3 is CASSEQETQYF. Written as DNA, the CDR3 is TGTGCCAGCAGTGAACAAGAGACCCAGTACTTC.

Written as DNA, the CDR3 is TGTGCCAGCAGTCCCCCAGGGTCGAACACCGGGGAGCTGTTTTTT. Translation gives CASSPPGSNTGELFF. This chain links TRBV27 with TRBJ2-2, with a weak D call TRBD1 (5 bases). CDR1 and CDR2 from the germline V gene are MNHEY and SMNVEV (reference sequence). This CDR3 is 15 amino acids long. Trimming took off 5 bases at V and 0 bases at J, with 10 bases between the two ends.

The chain joins TRBV7-2 to TRBJ2-1, with D unclear. Per germline, CDR1 SGHTA and CDR2 FQGNSA. V was pared by 1 base and J by 4 bases, with 20 bases between. There are 18 residues in the CDR3. CDR3 residues: CASSLDHPLRFGYNEQFF. Here the CDR3 DNA reads TGTGCCAGCAGCTTAGACCATCCCCTGAGATTTGGGTACAATGAGCAGTTCTTC.

The chain couples TRBV20-1 to TRBJ2-5; D is undetermined. There are 10 residues in the CDR3. V was cut by 5 bases and J by 2 bases, with 3 bases left in between. The V gene's germline CDR1 is DFQATT and CDR2 SNEGSKA (reference sequence). The CDR3 spells CSAGQETQYF. DNA of the CDR3: TGCAGTGCTGGACAAGAGACCCAGTACTTC.

The CDR3 region has the DNA TGTGCCACCCACAGGGGGCAATGGGGAGATACGCAGTATTTT. Residues: CATHRGQWGDTQYF. This chain links TRBV19 with TRBJ2-3, with 9 bases identical to TRBD1. V gave up 10 bases and J gave up 5 bases; unmatched junction bases: 10. CDR3 length equals 14 residues. Germline loops: CDR1 LNHDA, CDR2 SQIVND (reference sequence).

V gene TRBV5-1 combines with J gene TRBJ1-4; TRBD1 agrees at 9 bases. The trim removed 4 bases at V and 7 bases at J, leaving 11 bases unmatched. CDR1 is SGHRS, CDR2 YFSETQ, per germline. CDR3 size: 16 residues. The CDR3 sequence is CASSHRQTGGGEKLFF. CDR3 in DNA: TGCGCCAGCAGCCACCGACAGACAGGGGGTGGTGAAAAACTGTTTTTT.

V is TRBV9 and J is TRBJ2-1; 9 nucleotides line up with TRBD2. Germline trimming cut 0 bases from V and 4 bases from J; bases unmatched to any gene: 8. The CDR3 totals 17 residues. Germline assignment: CDR1 SGDLS and CDR2 YYNGEE. The chain's CDR3 is CASSVGTSARSYNEQFF. The CDR3 DNA sequence: TGTGCCAGCAGCGTAGGGACTAGCGCTCGCTCTTACAATGAGCAGTTCTTC.

The chain has TRBV5-8 and TRBJ2-3, with D perhaps assigned TRBD1 or TRBD2 (6 bases each). The CDR3 loop spans 15 amino acids. Germline V lookup: CDR1 SGHTS, CDR2 YDEGEE. V shed 3 bases and J shed 7 bases, with 18 bases lying between them. The DNA of the CDR3 is TGTGCCAGCAGCTCGGGAACCGGGGGCGGGAATACGCAGTATTTT. Amino acids: CASSSGTGGGNTQYF.

The V and J genes are TRBV11-2 and TRBJ1-3, with D tentatively TRBD1 (5 bases). Germline CDR1 reads SGHAT; CDR2 reads FQNNGV. V was cut by 0 bases and J by 0 bases, with 12 bases left in between. This CDR3 is built from 17 residues. CDR3 coding DNA: TGTGCCAGCAGCTTAGACTCTGACAGTCTCTCTGGAAACACCATATATTTT. This gives the protein CASSLDSDSLSGNTIYF.

The chain uses TRBV5-4 and TRBJ2-1, with D uncertain. Germline CDR1 is SGHNT and CDR2 is YYREEE (reference sequence). The CDR3 sequence is 13 residues long. The germline V and J ends were trimmed by 4 bases and 4 bases, with 9 bases remaining between them. CDR3 region: CASSPGGYNEQFF. The CDR3 bases are TGTGCCAGCAGCCCCGGCGGTTACAATGAGCAGTTCTTC.

The genes are TRBV7-2 and TRBJ2-1, with TRBD2 identical over 8 bases. The CDR3 extends over 18 amino acids. The V gene end was trimmed by 8 bases and the J gene end by 4 bases; junction bases not matched to a gene: 19. The germline V gene encodes CDR1 SGHTA and CDR2 FQGNSA. For the CDR3, the DNA is TGTGCCAGCCCCCCGGGGGGGGTGACTAGCGAATCTTACAATGAGCAGTTCTTC. Protein sequence: CASPPGGVTSESYNEQFF.